These 8 T cell receptor beta chains originate from one sample sequenced in a study of T cells in Graves' hyperthyroidism and ophthalmopathy. RNA transcripts served as the template for amplifying TCR beta CDR3 regions. HTBI primers were the set used in a first-round RT-PCR of the TCR CDR3. TCRdb re-derived calls from the multiplex PCR reads in MiXCR, one entry per CDR3 protein. The sample yields under 350,000 distinct CDR3 sequences, 12% to 15% seen once. Source material: blood. The receptor source for this set is a woman in her thirties or forties with Graves' hyperthyroidism.

This clonotype was seen ten or more times. The gene calls are TRBV7-2 and TRBJ2-4; 10 bases align to TRBD2. V shed 4 bases, J shed 5 bases, and the junction held 8 bases outside the gene matches. Germline loops: CDR1 SGHTA, CDR2 FQGNSA. The CDR3 length is 16 residues. CDR3 protein: CASSSPSGSGENIQYF. The CDR3 region has the DNA TGTGCCAGCAGCTCTCCTAGCGGGAGTGGCGAAAACATTCAGTACTTC.

Points on this clonotype: A read error may explain this, as a much larger clone is one base away. The chain uses TRBV11-3 and TRBJ1-3; no clear D gene. The length of the CDR3 is 17 residues. Looked up from germline, CDR1 is SGHNT and CDR2 is YENEEA. Trimming removed 5 bases from V and 2 bases from J, with 19 bases in between. Here the CDR3 reads CASSPPRRSSPGNTIYF. CDR3 coding DNA: TGTGCCAGCAGCCCCCCTCGGAGGTCGAGCCCTGGAAACACCATATATTTT.

This clonotype showed up many times. The CDR3: CASSGQYQDNYGYTF. The CDR3 bases are TGTGCCAGCTCCGGACAGTATCAAGATAACTATGGCTACACCTTC. V is TRBV18 and J is TRBJ1-2, with TRBD1 as a possible D gene (6 bases). Trimming removed 6 bases from V and 1 base from J, with 15 bases in between. CDR3 length: 15 residues. CDR1 and CDR2 from the germline V gene are KGHSH and LQKENI.

This clonotype was detected many times. This chain joins TRBV10-3 and TRBJ1-5; no clear D. Germline CDR1 ENHRY, CDR2 SYGVKD. CDR3 length equals 12 residues. Trimming stripped 4 bases from V and 2 bases from J, with 3 bases between. This chain's CDR3 is CAISVGNQPQHF. DNA for the CDR3: TGTGCCATCAGTGTAGGCAATCAGCCCCAGCATTTT.

In the case of this clonotype: This may arise from a read error, as a much more abundant clone is one base away. The chain carries TRBV7-2 and TRBJ2-4, with a possible D match to TRBD2 (6 bases). The CDR3 loop spans 13 amino acids. Germline V gene sequence: CDR1 SGHTA, CDR2 FQGNSA. With 3 bases removed from V and 6 bases from J, the gap between germline ends came to 9 bases. For the CDR3, the DNA is TGTGCCAGCAGCTTCGGGGGTTTAAACATTCAGTACTTC. Translated: CASSFGGLNIQYF.

Many counts were recorded for this clonotype. The chain uses TRBV18 and TRBJ1-2, with 9 bases that match TRBD1. Per germline, CDR1 KGHSH and CDR2 LQKENI. The CDR3 runs to 13 residues. After removal of 6 bases from V and 6 bases from J, the junction contained 5 bases not matched to a gene. The CDR3 is CASSQGQGDGYTF. DNA for the CDR3: TGTGCCAGCTCCCAGGGACAGGGAGATGGCTACACCTTC.

This clonotype was found a few times. This sequence joins TRBV9 and TRBJ2-5; D might be TRBD1 (7 bases). Trimming stripped 4 bases from V and 6 bases from J, with 22 bases between. The CDR3 length is 16 residues. CDR1 is SGDLS and CDR2 is YYNGEE in the germline V gene. CDR3 nucleotide sequence: TGTGCCAGCAGCCCGCGGGACAGCGGCCGACCACAGACCCAGTACTTC. It is translated as CASSPRDSGRPQTQYF.

In its sample, this clonotype was seen many times. The V call is TRBV28, the J call TRBJ1-1; D is uncertain. The CDR3 totals 14 residues. Germline CDR1 MDHEN, CDR2 SYDVKM. V lost 2 bases and J 0 bases, leaving 7 bases between the germline ends. The CDR3 DNA reads TGTGCCAGCAGTTTAGCACCAATGAACACTGAAGCTTTCTTT. Its protein product is CASSLAPMNTEAFF. Looking up the rest from reference TRBV28 and TRBJ1-1 gives the full variable domain: DVKVTQSSRYLVKRTGEKVFLECVQDMDHENMFWYRQDPGLGLRLIYFSYDVKMKEKGDIPEGYSVSREKKERFSLILESASTNQTSMYLCASSLAPMNTEAFFGQGTRLTVV.